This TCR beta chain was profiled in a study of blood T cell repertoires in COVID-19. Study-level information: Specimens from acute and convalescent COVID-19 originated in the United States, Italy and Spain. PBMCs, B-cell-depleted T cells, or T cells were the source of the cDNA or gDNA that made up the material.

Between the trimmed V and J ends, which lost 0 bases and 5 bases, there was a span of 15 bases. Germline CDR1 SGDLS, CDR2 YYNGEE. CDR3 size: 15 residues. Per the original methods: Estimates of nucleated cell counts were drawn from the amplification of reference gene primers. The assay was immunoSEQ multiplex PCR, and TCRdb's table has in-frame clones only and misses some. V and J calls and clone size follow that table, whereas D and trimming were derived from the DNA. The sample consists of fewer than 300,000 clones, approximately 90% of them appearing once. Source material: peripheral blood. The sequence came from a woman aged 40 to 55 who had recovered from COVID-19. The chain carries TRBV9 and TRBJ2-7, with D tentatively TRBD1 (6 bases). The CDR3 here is CASSVGGPLRHEQYF. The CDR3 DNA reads TGTGCCAGCAGCGTAGGGGGGCCCCTCCGCCACGAGCAGTACTTC.